This T cell receptor beta chain derives from a study of T cell responses to AZD1222 COVID-19 vaccine. Study conclusions and caveats: AZD1222 recipients seropositive at baseline numbered only five to seven. Vaccine-related CD4 TCRs covered spike, predominating at 160-218 and 743-854. Repertoires in all cases were sampled only once the peak T cell response had passed. Two doses of AZD1222 preceded a rise in Spike-specific TCR breadth and depth.

Measured with immunoSEQ multiplex PCR; TCRdb has only the in-frame clones, and not every one. The table shows fewer than 100,000 clones, with roughly nine tenths occurring only once. Note on this clone: Antigen unknown.

Germline V gives CDR1 MGHRA, CDR2 YSYEKL. J was trimmed by 11 bases and V by 1 base; bases with no gene match: 5. The CDR3 spans 13 residues. This receptor was taken from an adult who received the AZD1222 COVID-19 vaccine. The sequencing used peripheral blood, collected 28 days after the second AZD1222 dose. V and J are TRBV4-1 and TRBJ2-1; 7 positions agree with TRBD2. CDR3: CASSQVLAHKQFF. CDR3 DNA sequence: TGCGCCAGCAGCCAAGTACTAGCGCATAAGCAGTTCTTC.